One sample yielded the 26 T cell receptor beta chains listed below, sequenced in a study of molecular identifiers for immune sequencing clone quantification. TCRdb reprocessed the PCR reads with MiXCR, giving one entry per CDR3 protein. The sample includes about 640,000 distinct CDR3 sequences, about 20% seen only once; the top ten take 0.85%. Material for sequencing was naive CD8+ T cells from blood, with Jurkat cell RNA spiked in. Subset given: FACS-sorted CD8+CD4-CCR7+CD45RA+ naive T cells. These receptors were obtained from a human donor in good health. Some libraries in this study had Jurkat cell RNA spiked in.

This chain joins TRBV7-9 and TRBJ2-1; possibly TRBD2 for D (7 bases). The CDR3 spans 16 residues. Germline V gene data show CDR1 as SEHNR and CDR2 as FQNEAQ (reference sequence). V shed 4 bases and J shed 6 bases, with 19 bases lying between them. CDR3 in amino acids: CASSSLGGARGNEQFF. Here the CDR3 DNA reads TGTGCCAGCAGCTCACTAGGGGGGGCCCGCGGCAATGAGCAGTTCTTC.

There are a few counts of this clonotype. The chain recombines TRBV27 with TRBJ1-1; 7 nucleotides agree with TRBD1. V dropped 4 bases and J dropped 3; count of bases not matched to a gene: 8. Looked up from germline, CDR1 is MNHEY and CDR2 is SMNVEV (reference sequence). The CDR3 is made up of 15 amino acids. The DNA of the CDR3 is TGTGCCAGCAGTTACTCGACAGGGTCGTACACTGAAGCTTTCTTT. Translated, it gives CASSYSTGSYTEAFF.

The chain joins TRBV10-3 to TRBJ2-4; a weak D match, TRBD1 (5 bases). Trimming stripped 0 bases from V and 1 base from J, with 13 bases between. The CDR3 has 17 amino acids. CDR1 ENHRY and CDR2 SYGVKD come from the germline V gene. In DNA form, the CDR3 reads TGTGCCATCAGTGAGTCGTTTTATTCAGGGGCCAAAAACATTCAGTACTTC. Its protein product is CAISESFYSGAKNIQYF.

This clonotype was found a few times. V and J are TRBV6-2 or TRBV6-3 and TRBJ2-1; 7 bases line up with TRBD2. CDR3 length: 16 amino acids. V trimming: 4 bases; J trimming: 0 bases; junction bases outside the gene matches: 6. Per germline, CDR1 MNHEY and CDR2 SVGEGT. CDR3 sequence reads: CASSLDSSGSYNEQFF. The CDR3 coding sequence is TGTGCCAGCAGTTTAGACTCTAGCGGCTCCTACAATGAGCAGTTCTTC.

This clonotype has more than one count but fewer than ten. The chain combines TRBV19 with TRBJ1-5; D perhaps matches TRBD1 (5 bases). Germline V gene sequence: CDR1 LNHDA, CDR2 SQIVND (reference sequence). The CDR3 has 16 amino acids. Trimming removed 2 bases at V and 7 bases at J, with 18 bases between. The CDR3 DNA reads as TGTGCCAGTAGTATATACGGGGGAGCTTCCAACCAGCCCCAGCATTTT. Translated, it gives CASSIYGGASNQPQHF. Full variable domain (rest looked up from reference TRBV19 and TRBJ1-5): DGGITQSPKYLFRKEGQNVTLSCEQNLNHDAMYWYRQDPGQGLRLIYYSQIVNDFQKGDIAEGYSVSREKKESFPLTVTSAQKNPTAFYLCASSIYGGASNQPQHFGDGTRLSIL.

The chain recombines TRBV7-6 with TRBJ1-1, with D maybe TRBD1 (6 bases). V was cut by 0 bases and J by 11 bases, with 16 bases left in between. The CDR3 contains 14 residues. Per the germline V gene, CDR1 is SGHVS and CDR2 is FNYEAQ. The CDR3 DNA reads as TGTGCCAGCAGCTTAGCAGACAGGCCCTGGACGGCTTTCTTT. As protein: CASSLADRPWTAFF.

This clonotype was observed a few times. The V gene is TRBV19, the J gene TRBJ2-1, with 7 bases lining up with TRBD2. Germline-derived CDR1 and CDR2 are LNHDA and SQIVND (reference sequence). The CDR3 sequence is 15 residues long. Germline trimming cut 6 bases from V and 6 bases from J; bases unmatched to any gene: 11. As DNA, the CDR3 is TGTGCCAGTAGCCCCTCGTGGGGGAGGGCCAATGAGCAGTTCTTC. Protein sequence: CASSPSWGRANEQFF.

This clonotype was counted many times. J is TRBJ1-4 and V is TRBV4-2; no definite D call. Germline CDR1 LGHNA, CDR2 YNFKEQ. There are 15 residues in the CDR3. The V end lost 0 bases, the J end lost 10 bases, and 15 bases lay between the germline ends. CDR3 in amino acids: CASSQDLVSVVKLFF. The CDR3 bases are TGTGCCAGCAGCCAAGATCTTGTAAGCGTAGTAAAACTGTTTTTT.

The chain combines TRBV27 with TRBJ1-3; 8 bases agree with TRBD1. The CDR3 covers 15 residues. Unmatched junction bases numbered 2, after V lost 3 bases and J lost 1 base. The germline CDR1 and CDR2 sequences are MNHEY and SMNVEV (reference sequence). The CDR3 DNA reads as TGTGCCAGCAGTTTTTGGACAGGGTCTGGAAACACCATATATTTT. This gives the protein CASSFWTGSGNTIYF.

This clonotype was counted at least ten times. The V gene is TRBV9, the J gene TRBJ2-3, with D perhaps TRBD1 or TRBD2 (6 bases each). Germline lookup yields CDR1 SGDLS and CDR2 YYNGEE. The length of the CDR3 is 15 residues. V lost 0 bases and J lost 5, with 13 bases in between. The CDR3 spells CASSVAGAGGDTQYF. The CDR3 DNA follows: TGTGCCAGCAGCGTAGCGGGGGCCGGGGGAGATACGCAGTATTTT.

The sample holds many counts of this clonotype. The junction departs from the called germline gene at one end, perhaps through a read error. This sequence joins TRBV29-1 and TRBJ2-7; TRBD2 matches at 8 bases. Germline values: CDR1 SQVTM, CDR2 ANQGSEA. The CDR3 runs to 13 residues. CDR3 residues: CSVEAGEIYEQYF. CDR3 DNA sequence: TGCAGCGTGGAAGCGGGAGAGATATACGAGCAGTACTTC.

As regards this clonotype: A much larger clone differs by one base, so this may be a read error. The chain recombines TRBV20-1 with TRBJ2-7, with TRBD2 identical over 9 bases. This CDR3 has 17 amino acids. Germline V gives CDR1 DFQATT, CDR2 SNEGSKA (reference sequence). The CDR3 sequence: CSAGDSHVAGVSHEQYF. DNA for the CDR3: TGCAGTGCTGGAGACTCCCATGTAGCGGGAGTTTCCCACGAGCAGTACTTC.

This clonotype has a count of ten or more. The chain employs TRBV4-1 and TRBJ1-1; D uncertain. Germline V gene sequence: CDR1 MGHRA, CDR2 YSYEKL. Trimming pared 0 bases from V and 5 bases from J, leaving 13 bases between. The CDR3 sequence is 15 residues long. The CDR3 is CASSQDRTLGTEAFF. The DNA for the CDR3 is TGCGCCAGCAGCCAAGACCGGACGTTAGGTACTGAAGCTTTCTTT.

In DNA form, the CDR3 reads TGTGCCAGCAGAACGAAGGTACACTACAATGAGCAGTTCTTC. This codes for CASRTKVHYNEQFF. This chain joins TRBV27 and TRBJ2-1; unclear D gene. CDR3 length: 14 amino acids. Deletions cut 6 bases from V and 3 bases from J, with 12 bases between. Germline values: CDR1 MNHEY, CDR2 SMNVEV (reference sequence).

The chain joins TRBV7-9 to TRBJ1-1; D gene unclear. This CDR3 is built from 10 residues. The germline V gene encodes CDR1 SEHNR and CDR2 FQNEAQ (reference sequence). Trimming pared 10 bases from V and 7 bases from J, leaving 10 bases between. CDR3 loop: CANSRDEAFF. CDR3 nucleotides: TGTGCCAACAGTAGGGATGAAGCTTTCTTT.

Ten or more counts support this clonotype. This chain joins TRBV20-1 and TRBJ2-3; 8 bases match TRBD2. Germline CDR1 DFQATT, CDR2 SNEGSKA (reference sequence). V lost 3 bases to trimming and J lost 4 bases; unmatched junction nucleotides: 15. This CDR3 is built from 17 residues. The CDR3 bases are TGCAGTGCTAGGGATGGGGGAGCGGGAGAGTCTTCAGATACGCAGTATTTT. Its translation is CSARDGGAGESSDTQYF.

Worth noting for this clonotype: This clone may be a read error of a much larger clone one base away. CDR3 residues: CASSLEGRGTDTLYF. For the CDR3, the DNA is TGTGCCAGCAGCTTGGAAGGGAGGGGCACAGATACGCTGTATTTT. The chain links TRBV5-3 to TRBJ2-3, with 7 bases identical to TRBD2. TRBV5-3 is noted as an ORF with a role that remains uncertain. CDR3 length equals 15 residues.

In its sample, this clonotype was seen many times. V gene TRBV7-9 combines with J gene TRBJ2-7; TRBD2 matches at 7 bases. CDR1 and CDR2 (germline): SEHNR, FQNEAQ (reference sequence). With V trimmed by 2 bases and J by 9 bases, 16 bases remained unmatched. CDR3 length equals 16 residues. In DNA form, the CDR3 reads TGTGCCAGCAGCTTAATCCCGGAGGGGACTACCGTTGGGCAGTACTTC. This gives the protein CASSLIPEGTTVGQYF.

Of note for this clonotype: Without the conserved terminal phenylalanine or tryptophan, this CDR3 likely stems from a read error. The V and J genes are TRBV9 and TRBJ2-3; 8 bases map to TRBD2. The germline gives CDR1 SGDLS, CDR2 YYNGEE. The J segment lost 5 bases and the V segment lost 0 bases, leaving 8 bases of the junction unmatched. The CDR3 runs 16 residues. The chain's CDR3 is CASSVEASGQRDTQYL. The CDR3 DNA sequence: TGTGCCAGCAGCGTAGAAGCTAGCGGGCAACGAGATACGCAGTATCTT.

This clonotype showed up many times. This CDR3 is CASGHDTGELFF. The CDR3 bases are TGTGCCAGCGGGCACGACACCGGGGAGCTGTTTTTT. The chain joins TRBV6-2 or TRBV6-3 to TRBJ2-2; no clear D. The CDR3 covers 12 residues. The germline V gene encodes CDR1 MNHEY and CDR2 SVGEGT. V lost 8 bases and J 3 bases, leaving 7 bases between the germline ends.

The table lists this clonotype with many counts. This chain joins TRBV5-8 and TRBJ2-7; 8 positions match TRBD1. The CDR3 length is 14 residues. The V segment lost 2 bases and the J segment 4 bases; nucleotides outside the gene matches: 5. Germline V gene sequence: CDR1 SGHTS, CDR2 YDEGEE. The CDR3 coding sequence is TGTGCCAGCAGCTTTGGGACAGGCGAGTACGAGCAGTACTTC. Protein product: CASSFGTGEYEQYF.

This clonotype has at least ten counts. The chain links TRBV27 to TRBJ1-4; tentatively, D is TRBD1 (6 bases). The length of the CDR3 is 14 residues. Germline V lookup: CDR1 MNHEY, CDR2 SMNVEV (reference sequence). V shed 2 bases and J shed 6 bases, with 10 bases lying between them. Here the CDR3 DNA reads TGTGCCAGCAGTTTAACCAACAGGGATGAAAAACTGTTTTTT. Protein: CASSLTNRDEKLFF.

The J gene is TRBJ1-3, the V gene TRBV5-6; no clear D gene. The CDR3 sequence is 14 residues long. Germline V lookup: CDR1 SGHDT, CDR2 YYEEEE. V shed 2 bases and J shed 3 bases, with 9 bases lying between them. CDR3 residues: CASSFTSVGNTIYF. CDR3 bases: TGTGCCAGCAGCTTTACATCGGTTGGAAACACCATATATTTT.

This clonotype was counted between two and nine times. The V and J genes are TRBV5-1 and TRBJ2-7; D is possibly TRBD2 (7 bases). V was shortened by 1 base and J by 1 base, with 18 bases between the two germline ends. Per germline, CDR1 SGHRS and CDR2 YFSETQ. The CDR3 sequence is 17 residues long. The CDR3 region is CASSLRGGTTPSYEQYF. Written as DNA, the CDR3 is TGCGCCAGCAGCTTGAGGGGGGGCACAACGCCATCCTACGAGCAGTACTTC.

This clonotype was counted a few times. V and J are TRBV7-9 and TRBJ2-7, with D maybe TRBD2 (7 bases). Per the germline V gene, CDR1 is SEHNR and CDR2 is FQNEAQ (reference sequence). Deletions cut 5 bases from V and 3 bases from J, with 20 bases between. This CDR3 has 16 residues. The CDR3, as DNA: TGTGCCAGCAGCCCCAGGGAGGGGGTAGCCTACTACGAGCAGTACTTC. Translation: CASSPREGVAYYEQYF.

This clonotype appeared many times. The CDR3 nucleotides read TGCAGTGCTAGAGATCTGGGGAACACTGAAGCTTTCTTT. This sequence encodes CSARDLGNTEAFF. This chain links TRBV20-1 with TRBJ1-1; no definite D call. The germline V and J ends were trimmed by 0 bases and 1 base, with 6 bases remaining between them. CDR1 is DFQATT, CDR2 SNEGSKA, per germline (reference sequence). This CDR3 comprises 13 residues.